These 7 T cell receptor beta chains were sequenced from one sample in a study of blood T cell repertoires in COVID-19. Using immunoSEQ multiplex PCR, the repertoire was profiled, and TCRdb retains in-frame clones only, with some absent. The table lists over 85,000 clones, roughly four fifths of them singletons. Sequenced sample: peripheral blood. Receptors originate from a woman between 55 and 75 years old with acute or convalescent COVID-19.

The rearrangement joins TRBV29-1 to TRBJ1-4; 7 positions match TRBD1. Germline assignment: CDR1 SQVTM and CDR2 ANQGSEA. V dropped 1 base and J dropped 0; count of bases not matched to a gene: 8. The CDR3 extends over 17 amino acids. CDR3 in DNA: TGCAGCGTTGAAGGGTCCGGGACAGCAACAACTAATGAAAAACTGTTTTTT. Its translation is CSVEGSGTATTNEKLFF.

The rearrangement joins TRBV6-5 to TRBJ1-5, with 7 bases identical to TRBD1. V was pared by 4 bases and J by 5 bases, with 11 bases of the junction left unmatched. CDR1 is MNHEY and CDR2 is SVGAGI in the germline V gene. CDR3 length: 16 amino acids. The CDR3 coding sequence is TGTGCCAGCAGTTCCGGGGGGGAAGGGGGCTATCAGCCCCAGCATTTT. Encoded protein: CASSSGGEGGYQPQHF.

The genes are TRBV12-3 or TRBV12-4 and TRBJ1-1; D gene uncertain. Trimming took off 6 bases at V and 2 bases at J, with 10 bases between the two ends. The CDR3 covers 13 residues. DNA of the CDR3: TGTGCCAGCAGCCGGGGTACTAACACTGAAGCTTTCTTT. It codes for CASSRGTNTEAFF.

The chain uses TRBV18 and TRBJ1-6, with 7 bases that match TRBD1. Germline V lookup: CDR1 KGHSH, CDR2 LQKENI. The ends lost 3 bases at V and 5 bases at J; junction bases unmatched: 4. This CDR3 is built from 15 residues. The CDR3 DNA is TGTGCCAGCTCACCCGGGACAGCCGATAATTCACCCCTCCACTTT. Protein product: CASSPGTADNSPLHF. Based on the CDR3 plus reference TRBV18 and TRBJ1-6, the full variable domain is NAGVMQNPRHLVRRRGQEARLRCSPMKGHSHVYWYRQLPEEGLKFMVYLQKENIIDESGMPKERFSAEFPKEGPSILRIQQVVRGDSAAYFCASSPGTADNSPLHFGNGTRLTVT.

The chain combines TRBV4-2 with TRBJ2-2; 9 nucleotides line up with TRBD2. Germline-derived CDR1 and CDR2 are LGHNA and YNFKEQ. This CDR3 contains 16 residues. Germline trimming cut 4 bases from V and 0 bases from J; bases unmatched to any gene: 3. DNA for the CDR3: TGTGCCAGCAGCCTCCGACTAGCGGCGAACACCGGGGAGCTGTTTTTT. Encoded protein: CASSLRLAANTGELFF.

CDR3 amino acids: CASSLQGSVNYGYTF. The CDR3 DNA is TGTGCCAGCAGTTTACAGGGTTCCGTTAACTATGGCTACACCTTC. The V gene is TRBV28, the J gene TRBJ1-2, with D maybe TRBD1 (5 bases). Between the trimmed V and J ends, which lost 2 bases and 1 base, there was a span of 11 bases. There are 15 residues in the CDR3. In germline, CDR1 is MDHEN, CDR2 SYDVKM.

V is TRBV14 and J is TRBJ2-5; possible D gene TRBD1, 6 bases. The V and J ends lost 0 bases and 0 bases respectively, with 14 bases between them. Germline V gene lookup returns CDR1 SGHDN and CDR2 FVKESK. This CDR3 spans 17 amino acids. The CDR3 nucleotides are TGTGCCAGCAGCCAAGATTACGGGACAAAGTACCAAGAGACCCAGTACTTC. Protein: CASSQDYGTKYQETQYF.